One and the same sample provided the 8 T cell receptor beta chains below, sequenced in a study of Tregs in tolerant kidney transplant recipients. Only in-frame clones appear in the TCRdb table, and some are missing; sequencing was by immunoSEQ multiplex PCR. The sample data list over 25,000 clones. The sample consisted of CD8+ T cells from blood, taken before the transplant. Receptors were obtained from a human donor who received a combined kidney and bone marrow transplant.

A remark on this clone: Sequencing ends 3 residues short of the CDR3 end; the germline J gene provides the rest. V is TRBV2 and J is TRBJ2-1; D might be TRBD1 (5 bases). From germline, CDR1 is SNHLY and CDR2 FYNNEI. This CDR3 is 16 amino acids long. V lost 1 base to trimming and J lost 8 bases, with 18 bases between them. CDR3 in amino acids: CASSEVVGRSIYEQFF. CDR3 DNA, as far as it was read: TGTGCCAGCAGTGAAGTGGTGGGGCGGTCGATCTATGAG.

Details on this clone: The read comes to an end 3 residues before the CDR3 does, leaving the germline J gene to fill in the end. This rearrangement joins TRBV7-8 to TRBJ2-1, with TRBD1 matching 7 bases. The germline V gene encodes CDR1 SGHVS and CDR2 FQNEAQ. The ends lost 1 base at V and 9 bases at J; junction bases unmatched: 6. This CDR3 has 14 amino acids. The DNA read from the CDR3 is TGTGCCAGCAGCTTAGAAGAGGGGACAGTTGAG. The encoded protein is CASSLEEGTVE. The entire CDR3 reads CASSLEEGTVEQFF.

On this clone: The missing CDR3 end, 3 residues past where the read stops, is filled in from the germline J gene. This chain joins TRBV13 and TRBJ1-5; the D is unclear. The CDR3 has 14 residues. CDR1 PRHDT and CDR2 FYEKMQ come from the germline V gene (reference sequence). V lost 0 bases to trimming and J lost 4 bases, with 7 bases between them. The CDR3 loop is CASSLGVSNQPQHF. Incomplete CDR3 DNA: TGTGCCAGCAGCTTAGGTGTCAGTAATCAGCCC. The full variable domain, with the rest looked up from reference TRBV13 and TRBJ1-5, is AAGVIQSPRHLIKEKRETATLKCYPIPRHDTVYWYQQGPGQDPQFLISFYEKMQSDKGSIPDRFSAQQFSDYHSELNMSSLELGDSALYFCASSLGVSNQPQHFGDGTRLSIL.

Note on this clone: The DNA ends 3 residues before the CDR3 does, and the rest of the CDR3 is filled in from the germline J gene. This CDR3 is also generated by other DNA sequences in the sample. The chain links TRBV6-2 or TRBV6-3 to TRBJ2-1; TRBD2 is a possible D gene (5 bases). V was shortened by 3 bases and J by 0 bases, with 12 bases between the two germline ends. Germline V gene data show CDR1 as MNHEY and CDR2 as SVGEGT. The CDR3 contains 16 residues. Partial CDR3 DNA: TGTGCCAGCAGTTATATGGCGGCGGGCTCCTACAATGAG. Its protein is CASSYMAAGSYNE. The whole CDR3 sequence is CASSYMAAGSYNEQFF.

Worth noting for this clone: The DNA ends 3 residues before the CDR3 does, and the rest of the CDR3 is filled in from the germline J gene. The chain links TRBV5-8 to TRBJ1-2; weak D call: TRBD1 (5 bases). Germline V gene lookup returns CDR1 SGHTS and CDR2 YDEGEE. CDR3 length equals 15 residues. V lost 4 bases and J lost 3, with 16 bases in between. The chain's CDR3 is CASSPLGRDYYGYTF. The part of the CDR3 DNA that was read is TGTGCCAGCAGCCCCCTGGGCAGGGACTACTATGGC. The full variable domain, in which reference TRBV5-8 and TRBJ1-2 provide the parts outside the CDR3, is EAGVTQSPTHLIKTRGQQATLRCSPISGHTSVYWYQQALGLGLQFLLWYDEGEERNRGNFPPRFSGRQFPNYSSELNVNALELEDSALYLCASSPLGRDYYGYTFGSGTRLTVV.

As to this clone: The read halts 3 residues ahead of the CDR3 end, with the missing end drawn from the germline J gene. At the DNA level, this CDR3 is encoded by other sequences in the same sample as well. The chain is built from TRBV19 and TRBJ2-3, with 7 bases matching TRBD1. Trimming took 1 base from V and 4 from J; bases not matched to a gene: 2. The CDR3 sequence is 14 residues long. Germline lookup yields CDR1 LNHDA and CDR2 SQIVND (reference sequence). The CDR3 region is CASSIGQGADTQYF. CDR3 bases read: TGTGCCAGTAGTATAGGACAGGGAGCAGATACG.

As concerns this clone: The read is 3 residues too short to cover the CDR3 end, so that end is filled in from the germline J gene. This chain connects TRBV6-1 to TRBJ2-7; maybe TRBD1 (5 bases). CDR1 MNHNS and CDR2 SASEGT come from the germline V gene. This CDR3 has 15 residues. V was clipped by 0 bases and J by 2 bases, with 11 bases between them. The CDR3 sequence is CASSEAGQGTYEQYF. The CDR3 bases that were read are TGTGCCAGCAGTGAAGCAGGCCAGGGAACCTACGAG.

As for this clone: Read coverage stops 3 residues before the CDR3 terminus; the germline J gene supplies the remainder. The gene calls are TRBV5-1 and TRBJ1-1, with 10 bases matching TRBD1. V shed 4 bases, J shed 4 bases, and the junction held 10 bases outside the gene matches. The CDR3 is made up of 16 amino acids. CDR1 SGHRS and CDR2 YFSETQ come from the germline V gene. CDR3 bases read: TGCGCCAGCAGCGCCGGGACAGGGGCCTTTGGCACTGAA. This translates into CASSAGTGAFGTE. The full CDR3 reads CASSAGTGAFGTEAFF.